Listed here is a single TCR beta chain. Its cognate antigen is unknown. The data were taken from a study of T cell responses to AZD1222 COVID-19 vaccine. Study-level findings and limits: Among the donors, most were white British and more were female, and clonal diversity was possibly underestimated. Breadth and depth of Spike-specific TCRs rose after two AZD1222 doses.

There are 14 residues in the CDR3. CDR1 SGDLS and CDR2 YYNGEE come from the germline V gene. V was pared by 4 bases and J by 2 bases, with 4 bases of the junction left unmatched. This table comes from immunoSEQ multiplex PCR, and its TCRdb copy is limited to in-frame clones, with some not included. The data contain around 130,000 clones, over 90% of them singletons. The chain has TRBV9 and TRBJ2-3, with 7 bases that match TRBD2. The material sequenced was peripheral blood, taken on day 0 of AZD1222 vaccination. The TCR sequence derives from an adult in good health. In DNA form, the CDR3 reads TGTGCCAGCAGCATCGGGACTACCACAGATACGCAGTATTTT. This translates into CASSIGTTTDTQYF.